The clone carrying this TCR beta chain was picked up one time. Its antigen is currently unknown. These data come from a study of OX40 agonist ivuxolimab in advanced cancers. Study observations and caveats: The CD4+ and CD8+ T cells in the blood had expanded clonally by week 6 at 0.1 to 3.0 mg/kg. Relative to CD4+ cells, CD8+ T cells on average had more expanded clones.

This table comes from immunoSEQ multiplex PCR, and its TCRdb copy is limited to in-frame clones, with some not included. The sample lists 65,000 to 70,000 clones, more than 60% occurring once. Trimming took 5 bases from V and 6 from J, leaving 14 bases between them. The CDR3 has 13 residues. Germline values: CDR1 SQVTM, CDR2 ANQGSEA. The sequencing here drew on CD4+ or CD8+ T cells sorted from blood, taken in a trial of the OX40 agonist ivuxolimab. The sequence came from an adult with an advanced solid tumor such as melanoma, head and neck, liver or kidney cancer. The genes are TRBV29-1 and TRBJ1-5, with D tentatively TRBD1 (6 bases). CDR3 sequence (DNA): TGCAGCGTTTCTCTGGGGGCGGGTCAGCCCCAGCATTTT. Protein sequence: CSVSLGAGQPQHF.